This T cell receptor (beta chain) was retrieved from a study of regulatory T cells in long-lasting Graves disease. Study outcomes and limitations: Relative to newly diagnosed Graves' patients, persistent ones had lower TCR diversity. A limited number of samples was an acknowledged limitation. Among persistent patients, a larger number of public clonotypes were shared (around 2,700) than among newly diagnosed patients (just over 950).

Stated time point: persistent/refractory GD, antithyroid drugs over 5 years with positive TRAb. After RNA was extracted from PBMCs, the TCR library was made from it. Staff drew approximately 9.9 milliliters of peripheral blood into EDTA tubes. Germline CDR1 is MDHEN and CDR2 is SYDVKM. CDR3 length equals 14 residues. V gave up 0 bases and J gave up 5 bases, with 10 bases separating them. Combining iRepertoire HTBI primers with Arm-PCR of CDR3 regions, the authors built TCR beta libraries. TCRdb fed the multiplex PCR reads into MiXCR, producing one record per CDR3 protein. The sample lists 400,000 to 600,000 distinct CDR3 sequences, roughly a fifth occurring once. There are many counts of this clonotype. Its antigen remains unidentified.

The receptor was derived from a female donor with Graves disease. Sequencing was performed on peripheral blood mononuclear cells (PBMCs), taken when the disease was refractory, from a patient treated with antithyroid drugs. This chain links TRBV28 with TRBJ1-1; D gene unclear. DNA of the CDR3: TGTGCCAGCAGTTTATGGGGGAGGAGTACTGAAGCTTTCTTT. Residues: CASSLWGRSTEAFF.